This TCR beta chain was sequenced in a study of T cell responses to AZD1222 COVID-19 vaccine. Sequencing was performed with immunoSEQ multiplex PCR; in TCRdb, only in-frame clones are kept and a portion is missing. The sample includes about 150,000 clones, over 75% of them seen just once. This sample comprised peripheral blood, obtained on day 0 of AZD1222 vaccination. The receptor comes from an adult in good health.

CDR3 protein: CASHRGGDYNEQFF. The CDR3 DNA follows: TGTGCCAGCCATCGAGGGGGGGACTACAATGAGCAGTTCTTC. The chain carries TRBV27 and TRBJ2-1, with a weak D call TRBD2 (7 bases). Germline-derived CDR1 and CDR2 are MNHEY and SMNVEV (reference sequence). Between the trimmed V and J ends, which lost 8 bases and 3 bases, there was a span of 14 bases. The CDR3 loop spans 14 amino acids.